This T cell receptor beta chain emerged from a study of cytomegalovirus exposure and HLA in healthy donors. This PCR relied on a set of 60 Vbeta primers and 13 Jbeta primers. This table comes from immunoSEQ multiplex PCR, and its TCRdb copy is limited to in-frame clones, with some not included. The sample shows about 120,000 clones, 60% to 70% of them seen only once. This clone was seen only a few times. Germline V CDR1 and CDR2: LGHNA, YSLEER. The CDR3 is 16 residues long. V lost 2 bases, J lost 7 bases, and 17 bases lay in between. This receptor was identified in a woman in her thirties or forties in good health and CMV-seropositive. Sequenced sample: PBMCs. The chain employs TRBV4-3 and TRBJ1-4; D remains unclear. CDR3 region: CASSQTGGGRGEKLFF. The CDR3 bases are TGCGCCAGCAGCCAAACCGGAGGAGGGCGAGGTGAAAAACTGTTTTTT.